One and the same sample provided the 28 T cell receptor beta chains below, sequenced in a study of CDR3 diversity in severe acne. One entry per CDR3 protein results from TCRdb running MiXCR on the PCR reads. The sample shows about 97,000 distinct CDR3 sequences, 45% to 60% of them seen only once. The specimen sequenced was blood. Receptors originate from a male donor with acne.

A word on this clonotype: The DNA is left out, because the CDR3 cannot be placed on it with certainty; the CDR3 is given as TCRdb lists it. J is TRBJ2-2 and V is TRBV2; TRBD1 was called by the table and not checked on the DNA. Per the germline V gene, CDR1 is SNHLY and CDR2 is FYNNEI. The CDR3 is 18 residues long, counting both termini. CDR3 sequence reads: CASSRDSVHEQYFGELFF.

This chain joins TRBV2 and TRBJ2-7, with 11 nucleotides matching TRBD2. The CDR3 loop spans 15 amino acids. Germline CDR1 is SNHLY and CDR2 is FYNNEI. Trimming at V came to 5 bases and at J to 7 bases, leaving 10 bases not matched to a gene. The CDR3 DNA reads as TGTGCCAGCAGTTATAGCGGGAGGGCCCCCGGGGAGCAGTACTTC. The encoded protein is CASSYSGRAPGEQYF.

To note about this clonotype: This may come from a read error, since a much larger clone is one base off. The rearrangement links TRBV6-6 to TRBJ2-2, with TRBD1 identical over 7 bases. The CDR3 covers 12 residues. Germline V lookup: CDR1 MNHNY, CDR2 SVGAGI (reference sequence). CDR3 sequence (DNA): TGTGTCGACAGGGCGGAGTCGGGGGAGCTGTTTTTT. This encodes CVDRAESGELFF.

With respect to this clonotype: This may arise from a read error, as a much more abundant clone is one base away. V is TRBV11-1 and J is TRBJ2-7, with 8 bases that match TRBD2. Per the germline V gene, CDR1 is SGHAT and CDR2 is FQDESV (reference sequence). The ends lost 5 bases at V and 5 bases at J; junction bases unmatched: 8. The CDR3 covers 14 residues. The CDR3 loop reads CASSPAGGPHEQYF. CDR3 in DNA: TGTGCCAGCAGCCCGGCGGGGGGTCCCCACGAGCAGTACTTC.

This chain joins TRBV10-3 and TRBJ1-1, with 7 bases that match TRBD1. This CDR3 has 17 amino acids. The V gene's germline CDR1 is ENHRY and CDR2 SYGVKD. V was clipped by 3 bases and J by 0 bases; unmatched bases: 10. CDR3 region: CAISDAGQLSMNTEAFF. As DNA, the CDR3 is TGTGCCATCAGTGACGCGGGACAGCTGTCCATGAACACTGAAGCTTTCTTT.

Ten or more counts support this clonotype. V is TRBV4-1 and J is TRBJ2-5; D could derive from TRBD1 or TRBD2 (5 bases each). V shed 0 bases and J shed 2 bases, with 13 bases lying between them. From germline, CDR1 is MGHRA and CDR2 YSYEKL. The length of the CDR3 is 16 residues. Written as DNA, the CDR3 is TGCGCCAGCAGCCAAGATCGGGGCGGTTTTCAAGAGACCCAGTACTTC. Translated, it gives CASSQDRGGFQETQYF.

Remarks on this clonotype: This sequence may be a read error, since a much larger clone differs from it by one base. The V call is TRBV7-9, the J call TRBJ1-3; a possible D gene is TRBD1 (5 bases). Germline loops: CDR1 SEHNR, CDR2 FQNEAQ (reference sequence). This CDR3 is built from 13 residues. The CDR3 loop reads CASSPQGTDTTYF. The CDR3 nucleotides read TGTGCCAGCAGCCCCCAGGGAACGGACACCACATATTTT.

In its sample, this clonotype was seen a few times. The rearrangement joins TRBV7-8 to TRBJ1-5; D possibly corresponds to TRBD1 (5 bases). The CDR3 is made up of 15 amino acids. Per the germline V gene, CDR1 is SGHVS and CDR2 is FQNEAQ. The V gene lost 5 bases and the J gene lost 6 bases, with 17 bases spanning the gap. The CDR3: CASSPGQFFTQPQHF. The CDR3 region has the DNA TGTGCCAGCAGCCCCGGACAATTCTTCACTCAGCCCCAGCATTTT.

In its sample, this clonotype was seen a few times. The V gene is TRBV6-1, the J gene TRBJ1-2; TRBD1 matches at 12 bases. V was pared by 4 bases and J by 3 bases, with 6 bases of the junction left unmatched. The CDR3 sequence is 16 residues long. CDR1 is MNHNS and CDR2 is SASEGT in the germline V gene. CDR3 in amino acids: CASSGPGQGADYGYTF. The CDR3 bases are TGTGCCAGCAGTGGACCGGGACAGGGGGCCGACTATGGCTACACCTTC.

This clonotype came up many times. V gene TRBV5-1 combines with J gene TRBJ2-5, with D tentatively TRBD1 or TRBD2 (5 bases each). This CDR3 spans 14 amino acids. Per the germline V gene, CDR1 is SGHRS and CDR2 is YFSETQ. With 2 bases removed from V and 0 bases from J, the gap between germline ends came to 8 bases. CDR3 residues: CASSFRENQETQYF. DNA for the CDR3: TGCGCCAGCAGCTTCAGGGAGAACCAAGAGACCCAGTACTTC.

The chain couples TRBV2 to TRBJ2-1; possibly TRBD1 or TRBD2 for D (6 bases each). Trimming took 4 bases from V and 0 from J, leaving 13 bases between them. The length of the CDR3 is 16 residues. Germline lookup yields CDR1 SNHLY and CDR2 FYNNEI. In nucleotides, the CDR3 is TGTGCCAGCAGTGGTTTGGGGGGCGCCTCCTACAATGAGCAGTTCTTC. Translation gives CASSGLGGASYNEQFF.

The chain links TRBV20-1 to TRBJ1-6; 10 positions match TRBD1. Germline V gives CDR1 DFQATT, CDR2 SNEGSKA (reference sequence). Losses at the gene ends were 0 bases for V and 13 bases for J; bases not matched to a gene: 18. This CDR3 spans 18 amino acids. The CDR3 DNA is TGCAGTGCTAGAGATTTCCGCAGTCCGGGACAGGGGCAGTCGCCCCTCCACTTT. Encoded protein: CSARDFRSPGQGQSPLHF.

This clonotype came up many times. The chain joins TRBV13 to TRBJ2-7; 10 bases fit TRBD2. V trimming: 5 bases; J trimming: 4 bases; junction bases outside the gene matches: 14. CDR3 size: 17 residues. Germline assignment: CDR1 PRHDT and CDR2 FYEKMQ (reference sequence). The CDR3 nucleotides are TGTGCCAGCAGCGCCTGGACTAGCGGCCTTCAAAGGTACGAGCAGTACTTC. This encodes CASSAWTSGLQRYEQYF.

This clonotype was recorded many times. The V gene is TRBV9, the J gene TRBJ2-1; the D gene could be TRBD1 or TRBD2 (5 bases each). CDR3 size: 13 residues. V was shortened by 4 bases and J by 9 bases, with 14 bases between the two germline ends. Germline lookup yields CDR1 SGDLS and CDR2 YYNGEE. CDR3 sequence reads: CASSLTSGTEQFF. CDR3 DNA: TGTGCCAGCAGCCTCACCTCAGGGACTGAGCAGTTCTTC.

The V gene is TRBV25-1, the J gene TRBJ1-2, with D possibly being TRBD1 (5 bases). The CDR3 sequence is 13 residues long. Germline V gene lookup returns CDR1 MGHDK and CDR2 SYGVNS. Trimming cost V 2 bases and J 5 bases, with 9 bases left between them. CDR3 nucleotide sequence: TGTGCCAGCAGTGAAGCAGGGACGTATGGCTACACCTTC. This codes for CASSEAGTYGYTF.

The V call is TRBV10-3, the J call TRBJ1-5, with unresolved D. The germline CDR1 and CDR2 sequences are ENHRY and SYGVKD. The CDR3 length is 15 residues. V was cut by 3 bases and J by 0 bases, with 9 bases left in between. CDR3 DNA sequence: TGTGCCATCAGTGATCAAGAGAATAGCAATCAGCCCCAGCATTTT. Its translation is CAISDQENSNQPQHF.

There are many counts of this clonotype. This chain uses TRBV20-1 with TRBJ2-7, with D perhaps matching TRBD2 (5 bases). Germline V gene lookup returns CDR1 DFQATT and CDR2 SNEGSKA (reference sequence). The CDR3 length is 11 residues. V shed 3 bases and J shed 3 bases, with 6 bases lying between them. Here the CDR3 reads CSASGDYEQYF. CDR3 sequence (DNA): TGCAGTGCTAGCGGGGACTACGAGCAGTACTTC.

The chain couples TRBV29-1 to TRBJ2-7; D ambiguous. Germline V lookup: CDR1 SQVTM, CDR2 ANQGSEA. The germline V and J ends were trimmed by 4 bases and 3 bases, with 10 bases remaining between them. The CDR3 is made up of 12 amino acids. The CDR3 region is CSVVSDGYEQYF. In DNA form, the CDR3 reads TGCAGCGTTGTCTCGGACGGCTACGAGCAGTACTTC.

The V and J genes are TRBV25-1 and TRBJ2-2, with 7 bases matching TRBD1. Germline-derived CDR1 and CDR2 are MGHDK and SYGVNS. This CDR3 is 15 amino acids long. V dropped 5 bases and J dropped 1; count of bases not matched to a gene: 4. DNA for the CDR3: TGTGCCAGCAGTTTATGGGACAGGAACACCGGGGAGCTGTTTTTT. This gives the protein CASSLWDRNTGELFF.

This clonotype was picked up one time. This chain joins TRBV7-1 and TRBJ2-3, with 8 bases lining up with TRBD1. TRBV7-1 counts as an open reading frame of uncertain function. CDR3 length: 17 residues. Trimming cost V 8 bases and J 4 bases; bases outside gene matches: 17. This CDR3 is CASRIPGTGSTADTQYF. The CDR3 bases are TGTGCCAGCCGAATTCCCGGGACAGGCTCCACTGCAGATACGCAGTATTTT.

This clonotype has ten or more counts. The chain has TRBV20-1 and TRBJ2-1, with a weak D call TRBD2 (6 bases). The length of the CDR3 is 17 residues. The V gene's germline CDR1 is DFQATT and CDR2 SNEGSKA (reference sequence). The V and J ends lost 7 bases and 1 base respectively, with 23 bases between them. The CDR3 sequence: CSENRLGGTPSYNEQFF. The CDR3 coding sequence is TGCAGTGAAAATCGTCTAGGCGGGACTCCTTCCTACAATGAGCAGTTCTTC.

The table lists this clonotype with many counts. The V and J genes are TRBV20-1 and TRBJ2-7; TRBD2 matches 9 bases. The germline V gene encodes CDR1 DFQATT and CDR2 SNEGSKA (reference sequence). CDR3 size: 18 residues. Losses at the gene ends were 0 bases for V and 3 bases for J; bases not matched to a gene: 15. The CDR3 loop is CSARDMGRGVAGVYEQYF. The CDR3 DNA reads TGCAGTGCTAGAGATATGGGCAGAGGGGTAGCGGGAGTCTACGAGCAGTACTTC.

CDR3 region: CASSRTGTGNGELFF. The CDR3 nucleotides read TGTGCCAGCAGCCGTACCGGGACGGGGAACGGGGAGCTGTTTTTT. The chain links TRBV6-6 to TRBJ2-2; D may match TRBD1 or TRBD2 (5 bases each). The CDR3 runs 15 residues. The V gene lost 6 bases and the J gene lost 7 bases, with 18 bases spanning the gap. The germline V gene has CDR1 MNHNY and CDR2 SVGAGI (reference sequence).

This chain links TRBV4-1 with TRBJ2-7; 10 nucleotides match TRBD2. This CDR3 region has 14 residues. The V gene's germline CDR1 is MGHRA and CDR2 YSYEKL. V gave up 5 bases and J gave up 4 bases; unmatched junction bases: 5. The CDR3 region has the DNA TGCGCCAGCAGCGCACCTAGCGGGAGTTACGAGCAGTACTTC. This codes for CASSAPSGSYEQYF.

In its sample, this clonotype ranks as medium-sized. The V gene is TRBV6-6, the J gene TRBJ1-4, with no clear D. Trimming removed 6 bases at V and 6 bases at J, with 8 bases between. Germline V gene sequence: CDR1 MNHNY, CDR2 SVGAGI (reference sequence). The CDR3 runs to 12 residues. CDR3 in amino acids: CASSLIDEKLFF. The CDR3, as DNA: TGTGCCAGCAGCCTTATCGATGAAAAACTGTTTTTT.

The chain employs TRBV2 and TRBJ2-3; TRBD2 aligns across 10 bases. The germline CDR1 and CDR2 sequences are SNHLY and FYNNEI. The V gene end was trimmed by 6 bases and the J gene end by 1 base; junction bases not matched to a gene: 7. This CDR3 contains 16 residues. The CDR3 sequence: CASRVAGGQGTDTQYF. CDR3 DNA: TGTGCCAGCAGAGTAGCGGGAGGACAGGGCACAGATACGCAGTATTTT.

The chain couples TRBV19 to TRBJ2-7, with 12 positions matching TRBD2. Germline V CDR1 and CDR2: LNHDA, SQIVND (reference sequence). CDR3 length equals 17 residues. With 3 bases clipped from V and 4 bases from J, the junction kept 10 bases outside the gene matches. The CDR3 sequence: CASSISPLAGGRYEQYF. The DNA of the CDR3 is TGTGCCAGTAGTATCTCGCCGCTAGCGGGAGGGCGGTACGAGCAGTACTTC.

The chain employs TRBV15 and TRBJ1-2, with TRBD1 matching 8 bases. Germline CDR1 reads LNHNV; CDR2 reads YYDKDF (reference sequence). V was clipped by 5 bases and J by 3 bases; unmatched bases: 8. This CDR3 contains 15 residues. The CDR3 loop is CATSPSDRAHYGYTF. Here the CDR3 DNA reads TGTGCCACCAGCCCCTCGGACAGGGCGCACTATGGCTACACCTTC.